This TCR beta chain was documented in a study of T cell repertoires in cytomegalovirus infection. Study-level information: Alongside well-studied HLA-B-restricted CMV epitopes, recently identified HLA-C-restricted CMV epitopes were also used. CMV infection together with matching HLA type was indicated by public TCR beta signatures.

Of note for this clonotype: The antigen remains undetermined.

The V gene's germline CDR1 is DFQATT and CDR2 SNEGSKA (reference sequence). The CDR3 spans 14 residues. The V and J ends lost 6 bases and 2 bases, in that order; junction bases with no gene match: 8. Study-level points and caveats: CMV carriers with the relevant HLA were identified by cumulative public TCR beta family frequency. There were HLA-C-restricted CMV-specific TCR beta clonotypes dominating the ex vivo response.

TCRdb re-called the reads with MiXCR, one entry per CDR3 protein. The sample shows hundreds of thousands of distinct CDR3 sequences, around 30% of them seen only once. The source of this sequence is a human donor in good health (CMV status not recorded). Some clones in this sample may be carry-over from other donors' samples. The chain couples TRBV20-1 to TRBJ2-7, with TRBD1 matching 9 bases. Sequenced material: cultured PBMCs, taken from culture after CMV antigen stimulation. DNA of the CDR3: TGCAGTGCCGTTCCGGGACAGGGAGCCTACGAGCAGTACTTC. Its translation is CSAVPGQGAYEQYF.